The present T cell receptor beta chain was sequenced within a study of memory CD4+ T cells and cytomegalovirus serostatus. The CDR3 spans 17 residues. CDR1 and CDR2 (germline): SGDLS, YYNGEE. Trimming removed 3 bases at V and 5 bases at J, with 22 bases between. Some clones are missing from TCRdb's copy, which holds only in-frame ones; the method was immunoSEQ multiplex PCR. The profile shows some 50,000 clones, 60% to 80% of them singletons. Single viable CD3+CD4+CD8-CD45RO+ cells were sorted as the memory CD4+ T cells. This chain joins TRBV9 and TRBJ2-3, with D perhaps TRBD2 (7 bases). The receptor comes from an adult in good health and CMV-seropositive. Source material: memory CD4+ T cells from blood. The CDR3 sequence: CASSANPSPGGGDTQYF. The CDR3 DNA sequence: TGTGCCAGCAGCGCAAACCCCTCGCCGGGGGGCGGAGATACGCAGTATTTT.